The next 8 T cell receptor beta chains were all read from a single sample in a study of blood T cells in healthy people across ages. A second PCR of roughly 7 to 11 cycles used a sample-barcoded 5' primer and a J-beta primer mix. TCRdb re-derived calls from the 5' RACE reads in MiXCR, one entry per CDR3 protein. The table includes 2 million or so distinct CDR3 sequences, roughly 52% detected once. Sequences were obtained from blood. The receptors come from a woman between 40 and 55 years old in good health.

V gene TRBV29-1 combines with J gene TRBJ2-5; the D is unclear. The germline V gene has CDR1 SQVTM and CDR2 ANQGSEA. This CDR3 has 13 residues. Trimming took 6 bases from V and 4 from J, leaving 15 bases between them. CDR3 region: CSVAPDASETQYF. CDR3 coding DNA: TGCAGCGTCGCCCCGGACGCATCAGAGACCCAGTACTTC.

This clonotype was observed at least ten times. This chain uses TRBV7-9 with TRBJ2-5; D gene unclear. Germline lookup yields CDR1 SEHNR and CDR2 FQNEAQ (reference sequence). The CDR3 extends over 14 amino acids. The ends were cut back, 3 bases at V and 2 bases at J, with 10 bases in the middle. Here the CDR3 reads CASSLAVGQETQYF. DNA of the CDR3: TGTGCCAGCAGCTTGGCTGTGGGGCAAGAGACCCAGTACTTC.

As concerns this clonotype: At one of its ends the junction is not consistent with the germline gene, which may arise from a read error. The chain joins TRBV7-6 to TRBJ2-1, with D uncertain. The CDR3 sequence is 16 residues long. Germline V gives CDR1 SGHVS, CDR2 FNYEAQ. This chain's CDR3 is CASSLTLRPPANEQFF. CDR3 nucleotide sequence: TGTGCTAGCAGCTTAACGCTGCGGCCCCCAGCGAATGAGCAGTTCTTC. The full variable domain, completed using reference TRBV7-6 and TRBJ2-1, is GAGVSQSPRYKVTKRGQDVALRCDPISGHVSLYWYRQALGQGPEFLTYFNYEAQQDKSGLPNDRFSAERPEGSISTLTIQRTEQRDSAMYRCASSLTLRPPANEQFFGPGTRLTVL.

J is TRBJ2-3 and V is TRBV20-1; D tentatively fits TRBD1 or TRBD2 (6 bases each). In germline, CDR1 is DFQATT, CDR2 SNEGSKA (reference sequence). V was shortened by 6 bases and J by 6 bases, with 22 bases between the two germline ends. The CDR3 spans 15 residues. CDR3 sequence: CSASGPRGLGDTQYF. The CDR3 DNA reads TGCAGTGCCTCCGGGCCACGGGGGCTTGGCGATACGCAGTATTTT.

The rearrangement joins TRBV20-1 to TRBJ2-5; perhaps TRBD2 as D (5 bases). CDR1 and CDR2 (germline): DFQATT, SNEGSKA (reference sequence). V shed 1 base and J shed 6 bases, with 12 bases lying between them. This CDR3 has 13 residues. The CDR3 nucleotides read TGCAGTGCTAGAGTTAGTAGCGATAAGACCCAGTACTTC. Encoded protein: CSARVSSDKTQYF.

This clonotype was seen only a few times. This chain uses TRBV7-2 with TRBJ1-1; no clear D gene. Looked up from germline, CDR1 is SGHTA and CDR2 is FQGNSA. This CDR3 is built from 14 residues. The germline V and J ends were trimmed by 7 bases and 3 bases, with 15 bases remaining between them. The CDR3 loop is CASTIGSGHTEAFF. DNA of the CDR3: TGTGCCAGCACCATCGGGAGCGGGCACACTGAAGCTTTCTTT.

The V call is TRBV18, the J call TRBJ1-1; 9 positions agree with TRBD1. J gave up 10 bases and V 0 bases, and 15 bases lay outside the gene matches. CDR3 length: 17 amino acids. CDR1 is KGHSH and CDR2 is LQKENI in the germline V gene. The CDR3 is CASSPPGTGPLTCGAFF. In nucleotides, the CDR3 is TGTGCCAGCTCACCACCCGGGACAGGGCCCCTAACATGTGGAGCTTTCTTT.

As regards this clonotype: A much more abundant neighbour one base away suggests this may be a read error. The genes are TRBV15 and TRBJ2-5, with D unresolved. The CDR3 sequence is 18 residues long. Germline CDR1 is LNHNV and CDR2 is YYDKDF (reference sequence). The CDR3: CATSRGRSRVHSQETRYF. DNA of the CDR3: TGTGCCACCAGCAGAGGCAGGTCTAGGGTCCACTCCCAAGAGACCCGGTACTTC.